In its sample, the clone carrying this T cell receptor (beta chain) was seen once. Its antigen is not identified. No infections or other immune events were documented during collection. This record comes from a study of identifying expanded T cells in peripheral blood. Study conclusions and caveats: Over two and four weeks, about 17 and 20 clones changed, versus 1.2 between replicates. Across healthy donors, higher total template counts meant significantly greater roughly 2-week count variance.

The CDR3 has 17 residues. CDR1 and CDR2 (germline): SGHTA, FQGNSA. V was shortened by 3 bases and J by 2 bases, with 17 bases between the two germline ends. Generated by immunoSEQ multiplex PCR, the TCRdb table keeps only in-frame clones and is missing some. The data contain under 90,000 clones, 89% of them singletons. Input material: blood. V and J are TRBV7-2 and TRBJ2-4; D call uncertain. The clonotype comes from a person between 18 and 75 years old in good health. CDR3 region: CASSLSSSLLSKNIQYF. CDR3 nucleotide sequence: TGTGCCAGCAGCTTGAGCAGTTCCTTATTGTCCAAAAACATTCAGTACTTC.